The sequence of this T cell receptor (beta chain) was determined in a study of graft-versus-host responses after intestinal transplantation. Sequencing was performed with immunoSEQ multiplex PCR; in TCRdb, only in-frame clones are kept and a portion is missing. In the table there are about 130,000 clones, approximately 91% of which are singletons. A word on this clone: Its cognate antigen is unknown.

Trimming took 5 bases from V and 6 from J; bases not matched to a gene: 4. Germline V lookup: CDR1 MNHEY, CDR2 SVGAGI. The CDR3 consists of 14 residues. The sequencing used unstimulated CD4+ T cells sorted from spleen or lymph node cells, collected before intestinal transplant. The clonotype originates from a human donor who received an intestinal transplant. V and J are TRBV6-5 and TRBJ1-5, with TRBD1 identical over 10 bases. CDR3 DNA: TGTGCCAGCAGTCACCGGGACAGGGGTCAGCCCCAGCATTTT. Translated, it gives CASSHRDRGQPQHF.